Below, 2 T cell receptor beta chains from the same sample are listed, as sequenced in a study of blood T cell repertoires in COVID-19. The table came from immunoSEQ multiplex PCR; TCRdb's copy has only in-frame clones and leaves some out. The repertoire holds roughly 130,000 clones, more than 90% seen once, with about 4% in the top ten. The sample consisted of peripheral blood. The receptors here all came from a man aged 45-60 years with active COVID-19.

DNA for the CDR3: TGTGCCAGTAGTACCGGGGTTGGGTATGGCTACACCTTC. Translation: CASSTGVGYGYTF. The chain links TRBV19 to TRBJ1-2; D is uncertain. The CDR3 totals 13 residues. Looked up from germline, CDR1 is LNHDA and CDR2 is SQIVND (reference sequence). Between the trimmed V and J ends, which lost 4 bases and 5 bases, there was a span of 11 bases.

The J gene is TRBJ2-3, the V gene TRBV5-5, with TRBD1 matching over 8 bases. V gave up 0 bases and J gave up 12 bases; unmatched junction bases: 12. This CDR3 region has 15 residues. Germline loops: CDR1 SGHKS, CDR2 YYEKEE (reference sequence). The CDR3, as DNA: TGTGCCAGCAGCTTGGAGTGGACAGGGTTTTTCTATCAGTATTTT. Translating it yields CASSLEWTGFFYQYF.